Described below is a single T cell receptor (beta chain) sequence and its context. This sample stems from a study of radiotherapy plus CTLA-4 blockade in lung cancer. Here immunoSEQ multiplex PCR was the method, and the copy in TCRdb shows in-frame clones only, minus some. The sample includes roughly 30,000 clones, roughly 80% seen only once; the top ten take roughly 8%. Germline V gives CDR1 SGHVS, CDR2 FQNEAQ. Trimming left V 2 bases short and J 1 base short, with 12 bases between. The CDR3 sequence is 16 residues long. The source was peripheral blood, collected from a patient treated with radiotherapy plus ipilimumab. The chain employs TRBV7-8 and TRBJ1-5; TRBD1 is a possible D gene (5 bases). This clonotype was sampled from a human donor with non-small cell lung cancer who had stable disease on radiotherapy plus ipilimumab. The CDR3 protein is CASSLYGGLSNQPQHF. CDR3 in DNA: TGTGCCAGCAGCTTATATGGGGGTCTCAGCAATCAGCCCCAGCATTTT.